This TCR beta chain emerged from a study of T cells in Graves' hyperthyroidism and ophthalmopathy (dated by TCRdb to the late 2010s). About the investigation overall: TCR V-J signatures able to tell the groups apart were searched for in a discovery cohort of around 95 patients, of whom roughly 42 had Graves' ophthalmopathy and 57 had stable Graves' hyperthyroidism. Prospective prediction of ophthalmopathy was tested in an independent validation cohort consisting of 18 to 20 hyperthyroidism patients and some 15 patients who later progressed to ophthalmopathy. For training and testing, the 80 to 100 patients in the discovery cohort were randomly divided in a 7:3 ratio. In six Graves' hyperthyroidism patients, the study also compared T-cell repertoires from thyroid tissue with T-cell repertoires from blood. After blood sampling, hyperthyroidism patients were treated with methimazole at a starting dose of 30 mg daily, and ophthalmopathy patients were treated with high-dose intravenous methylprednisolone. The paper describes TCR Vbeta CDR3 sequencing of about 140 peripheral blood samples, made up of about 40 ophthalmopathy patients, 70 to 75 hyperthyroidism patients and 17 progressor patients. Broad study findings and their caveats: Sample size was not statistically predetermined, and blinding of investigators to group allocation was not performed. Ophthalmopathy was separated from stable hyperthyroidism by a 13 V-J signature model, with approximately 89% sensitivity and approximately 84% specificity obtained in cross-validation and 80%/75% obtained in testing. During validation, the model predicted progression to ophthalmopathy a median of about 6.3 months ahead of onset, with 70.59% sensitivity and under 85% specificity. Most expanded thyroid clonotypes (frequency above 0.001) were also detected in blood, suggesting blood repertoires may reflect thyroid immune responses.

Amplification of TCR beta CDR3 regions was carried out from RNA transcripts. A first-round RT-PCR of the TCR CDR3 used the HTBI primer set with the Qiagen OneStep RT-PCR kit. The libraries were constructed in a second round of multiplex PCR and then size-selected and purified. Paired-end sequencing of the libraries was performed with 100 bp reads on an Illumina HiSeq2000. The authors processed their data as follows. SOAPnuke was used to process the raw data, throwing out any read that contained adapters or uncalled bases, had a mean Phred below 15, or lacked an exact constant-primer or identifier match. High-quality paired reads were merged with COPE v1.2.5, and unique nucleotide sequences were defined as clonotypes. MiTCR v1.1 was used to align clonotypes to the IMGT TRBV, TRBD and TRBJ reference segments. The analysis included only V-J combinations with a frequency above 0.0001, which together covered 99% to 99.2% of the repertoires. The TCS score was defined as F50 (clonal expansion) divided by E x V (chaos), with BLOSUM62-based TCRdist calculated between CDR3 peptides within each V-J. Welch's t-statistics and random forest reduced 500 to 550 V-J features to 13, which were used in a naive Bayes classifier (R e1071). The raw public data were reprocessed by TCRdb itself: fastp quality trimming at Q25, MiXCR clonotype calling, in-frame beta chains only. Each entry merges the rows of one CDR3 protein and shows their most common DNA and genes. It is TCRdb's table, rather than the study itself, that gives the V and J calls and clone size. The sample table contains just over 550,000 distinct CDR3 sequences; only one count was recorded for 35% to 55% of them. The leading ten clones occupy 6.5% to 9% of the sample.

Ten or more counts support this clonotype. Its recognized antigen is unknown. No much larger clone is present one base from it, and per-base qualities are unavailable. Looking up the germline V gene yields CDR1 KGHDR and CDR2 SFDVKD. From the cysteine up to the phenylalanine, the CDR3 has a length of 16 residues. Only the CDR3 part of the read is kept: 48 bases, read in frame from the first base. The junction shows trimming of 5 bases on V and 2 bases on J, and the gene matches do not reach 6 bases of it. Stable Graves' hyperthyroidism was defined as the absence of progression to ophthalmopathy over 18 months of follow-up. The hyperthyroidism patients were between 18 and 65 years old and newly diagnosed, with a disease duration of less than 2 months. Any patient with an uncontrolled infection, another autoimmune disease, pregnancy or lactation was excluded. Diagnoses were based on clinical symptoms, serum thyroxine and TRAb, thyroid ultrasound and orbital computed tomography. Total RNA was extracted with Trizol reagent, and quality was checked on an Agilent 2100 Bioanalyzer.

Sequencing used peripheral blood or thyroid tissue (not recorded which). The sequence was obtained from a young woman with Graves' hyperthyroidism. Donor details come from another sample of the same person, matched by shared clones. The chain employs TRBV24-1 and TRBJ1-2; TRBD1 matches 11 bases in the middle. The CDR3 region reads CATSGAGTGGNYGYTF. The sequenced DNA is TGTGCCACCAGTGGCGCCGGGACAGGGGGAAACTATGGCTACACCTTC.